This TCR beta chain was documented in a study of blood T cell repertoires in COVID-19 (dated by TCRdb to the early 2020s). A note on the overall study: Samples from collaborators originated in the United States, Italy and Spain and spanned both the acute and convalescent phases of COVID-19. The material from the prospective study consisted of cDNA or gDNA derived from T cells, B-cell-depleted T cells, or PBMCs. The repertoires were made available in a free public database intended to serve as a resource for research on the immune response to SARS-CoV-2. HLA class I and class II types, where available, came from metadata supplied by the sample provider rather than from assay-based typing. The samples were drawn from two sources: the first 160 participants of the ongoing ImmuneRACE study, and 1,254 subjects contributed by 6 global collaborators. Subjects who had been exposed to COVID-19, were actively infected with it, or had recovered from it provided the deeply sampled blood TCRbeta repertoires that made up the dataset. A de-identified subject ID, COVID-19 status, age in years and sex were almost always included in the sample metadata. The study at large found these results: How much clinical and demographic metadata was included differed by source and by participant, and the metadata was provided uncurated.

This clone has more than one count but fewer than ten. No antigen is known for it. No base quality values were provided; no much bigger clone lies one nucleotide off. Participants in the prospective study were enrolled through a virtual design, were aged roughly 18 to 90 years, and lived in some 24 United States geographic areas. In the prospective study, participants were assigned to cohorts based on the clinical history participants reported in a screening survey and a study questionnaire. Recovered participants in ImmuneRACE Cohort 3 were defined by two consecutive negative NP/OP PCR tests, clearance by a healthcare professional, or resolution of symptoms. In the prospective study, mobile phlebotomists collected whole blood, serum and a nasopharyngeal or oropharyngeal swab from each participant. Prospective study participants could optionally give additional blood draws and questionnaires over an approximately two-month period. Before DNA extraction, prospective study blood samples were shipped either frozen or at room temperature.

From the cysteine through the phenylalanine, the CDR3 covers 15 amino acids. The kept DNA is CDR3 alone, 45 bases in frame from the first base. CDR1 and CDR2 are drawn from the germline V gene (reference sequence): LGHDT, YNNKEL. V loses 4 bases at its end and J loses 6 bases; junction bases beyond the gene matches: 7. The immunoSEQ Assay, a bias-controlled multiplex PCR, was used to amplify TCRbeta CDR3 regions from genomic DNA. Per the original workflow: The number of nucleated cells in each sample was estimated by amplification of reference gene primers within the assay. To quantify the absolute abundance of each unique TCRbeta CDR3 rearrangement, sequence reads were collapsed and filtered. For each sample, productive Simpson clonality was calculated as the square root of Simpson's diversity index over productive rearrangements. Not all clones reach the TCRdb copy of this immuneACCESS table, which keeps in-frame sequences only. Checked studies attribute under half of the gap to unresolved V genes and leave the rest unexplained. V, J and clone size derive from that table, while D and trimming were established from the DNA sequence. Recorded for this sample are 350,000 to 400,000 clones; roughly nine tenths of them occurred a single time. The ten largest clones take up approximately 1% of the sample.

This clonotype originated in a man younger than 35 who had recovered from COVID-19. In this chain, TRBV3-1 (or the pseudogene TRBV3-2) is recombined with TRBJ1-1, with TRBD1 identical over 11 junction bases. The sample taken for sequencing was PBMCs or T cells enriched from blood (not recorded which). The DNA sequence is given as TGTGCCAGCAGCCGGAAAAGGGACAGGGGGTCTGAAGCTTTCTTT. Its translation reads: CASSRKRDRGSEAFF.